A single sample gave rise to the 29 T cell receptor beta chains below, sequenced in a study of T cell repertoires in aging, cancer and after chemotherapy. Peripheral blood genomic DNA, not sorted cells or RNA, was the template. Rearranged V-D-J TRB sequences were amplified with a mixed TRB-A/B primer pool. TCRdb re-called the multiplex PCR reads with MiXCR, one entry per CDR3 protein. The table has over a thousand distinct CDR3 sequences, roughly 25% seen once. The sequencing input was blood. Receptor source: a human donor with a blood cancer.

The V gene is TRBV5-1, the J gene TRBJ2-7; 11 bases align to TRBD1. Germline V CDR1 and CDR2: SGHRS, YFSETQ. The ends lost 0 bases at V and 0 bases at J; junction bases unmatched: 11. The CDR3 sequence is 19 residues long. In nucleotides, the CDR3 is TGCGCCAGCAGCTTGGGTGGGACAGGGGGTCCTTGGAGCTCCTACGAGCAGTACTTC. Translating gives CASSLGGTGGPWSSYEQYF.

The chain joins TRBV12-3 or TRBV12-4 to TRBJ2-3; D is undetermined. Trimming removed 3 bases from V and 10 bases from J, with 11 bases in between. There are 12 residues in the CDR3. The CDR3 region has the DNA TGTGCCAGCAGTTTGGGGTCTATTTCGCAGTATTTT. It codes for CASSLGSISQYF.

This chain uses TRBV19 with TRBJ2-7; D may match TRBD1 or TRBD2 (5 bases each). Germline assignment: CDR1 LNHDA and CDR2 SQIVND (reference sequence). V shed 8 bases and J shed 0 bases, with 11 bases lying between them. The CDR3 length is 13 residues. The CDR3 region is CASGAGSSYEQYF. In DNA form, the CDR3 reads TGTGCCAGTGGGGCAGGGAGCTCCTACGAGCAGTACTTC.

This clonotype is medium-sized. The chain combines TRBV19 with TRBJ2-1, with TRBD2 matching 8 bases. The CDR3 sequence is 16 residues long. Germline V CDR1 and CDR2: LNHDA, SQIVND (reference sequence). The trim removed 5 bases at V and 3 bases at J, leaving 9 bases unmatched. CDR3 loop: CASSALAGTVYNEQFF. For the CDR3, the DNA is TGTGCCAGTAGTGCCTTAGCGGGAACTGTCTACAATGAGCAGTTCTTC.

In its sample, this clonotype is medium-sized (0.01 to 0.1%). The V and J genes are TRBV11-1 and TRBJ2-3; D gene uncertain. The CDR3 consists of 14 residues. Germline V gives CDR1 SGHAT, CDR2 FQDESV (reference sequence). The germline V and J ends were trimmed by 1 base and 1 base, with 6 bases remaining between them. DNA of the CDR3: TGTGCCAGCAGCTTAGGGGCTGGCACAGATACGCAGTATTTT. The encoded protein is CASSLGAGTDTQYF.

The chain is built from TRBV10-3 and TRBJ2-1; TRBD1 might be the D (5 bases). There are 14 residues in the CDR3. Germline V gives CDR1 ENHRY, CDR2 SYGVKD. Deletions cut 0 bases from V and 5 bases from J, with 8 bases between. The CDR3 coding sequence is TGTGCCATCAGTGAGTCTAGGGGAAACAATGAGCAGTTCTTC. Protein: CAISESRGNNEQFF.

The count of this clonotype is one. This chain joins TRBV20-1 and TRBJ2-1; tentatively, D is TRBD2 (7 bases). V lost 0 bases and J lost 7, with 13 bases in between. CDR1 is DFQATT, CDR2 SNEGSKA, per germline (reference sequence). The CDR3 has 14 residues. The CDR3 DNA follows: TGCAGTGCTAGAGACTTAAGGGGGGGGAATGAGCAGTTCTTC. Residues: CSARDLRGGNEQFF.

This clonotype rates as medium-sized (0.01 to 0.1%). The chain employs TRBV11-3 and TRBJ2-2; possibly TRBD1 or TRBD2 for D (5 bases each). Trimming shortened V by 5 bases and J by 9 bases, and 19 bases separated the two germline ends. CDR3 length equals 15 residues. CDR1 is SGHNT and CDR2 is YENEEA in the germline V gene. The CDR3 bases are TGTGCCAGCAGCCATGCCGGGACGGGTAGGCGGGAGCTGTTTTTT. Protein sequence: CASSHAGTGRRELFF.

The J gene is TRBJ2-3, the V gene TRBV5-1, with 12 bases matching TRBD2. Germline CDR1 reads SGHRS; CDR2 reads YFSETQ. The CDR3 is 15 amino acids. The ends lost 4 bases at V and 5 bases at J; junction bases unmatched: 5. DNA of the CDR3: TGCGCCAGCAGCCCATCTAGCGGGGGGGGAGATACGCAGTATTTT. It codes for CASSPSSGGGDTQYF. Full variable domain (remainder filled in from reference TRBV5-1 and TRBJ2-3): KAGVTQTPRYLIKTRGQQVTLSCSPISGHRSVSWYQQTPGQGLQFLFEYFSETQRNKGNFPGRFSGRQFSNSRSEMNVSTLELGDSALYLCASSPSSGGGDTQYFGPGTRLTVL.

Sample share makes this clonotype medium-sized. The rearrangement uses TRBV6-5 and TRBJ2-2; 8 positions match TRBD1. After removal of 6 bases from V and 5 bases from J, the junction contained 8 bases not matched to a gene. This CDR3 region has 15 residues. Germline V gives CDR1 MNHEY, CDR2 SVGAGI. This CDR3 reads CASSLDRGGTGELFF. The CDR3 nucleotides are TGTGCCAGCAGCCTCGACAGGGGCGGGACCGGGGAGCTGTTTTTT.

V is TRBV20-1 and J is TRBJ2-3, with 12 bases lining up with TRBD2. The trim removed 6 bases at V and 6 bases at J, leaving 7 bases unmatched. The germline V gene encodes CDR1 DFQATT and CDR2 SNEGSKA (reference sequence). This CDR3 has 14 amino acids. This CDR3 is CSARLAGEGDTQYF. The CDR3 DNA reads as TGCAGTGCCCGACTAGCGGGAGAGGGCGATACGCAGTATTTT.

J is TRBJ2-1 and V is TRBV21-1; the D call in the table, TRBD2, was not verified against the DNA. TRBV21-1 is flagged as a pseudogene. CDR3 length equals 16 residues. The CDR3 DNA reads TGTGCCAGCAGCCCCTGGGGACTAGCGGGGCCATTCGAGCAGTTCTTC. Protein: CASSPWGLAGPFEQFF.

V is TRBV20-1 and J is TRBJ2-5, with D perhaps being TRBD1 or TRBD2 (5 bases each). The CDR3 spans 15 residues. Germline CDR1 DFQATT, CDR2 SNEGSKA (reference sequence). V was cut by 3 bases and J by 3 bases, with 17 bases left in between. This chain's CDR3 is CSASPGAGSKETQYF. In DNA, the CDR3 is TGCAGTGCTAGCCCTGGGGCAGGGAGTAAAGAGACCCAGTACTTC.

This clonotype was seen more than once but under ten times. This chain links TRBV9 with TRBJ1-3; the match to TRBD1 covers 12 bases. The CDR3 is 16 residues long. V lost 7 bases, J lost 0 bases, and 5 bases stayed unmatched. Germline V gene data show CDR1 as SGDLS and CDR2 as YYNGEE. For the CDR3, the DNA is TGTGCCAGCGGGACAGGGGGCCTGAGCTCTGGAAACACCATATATTTT. This encodes CASGTGGLSSGNTIYF.

This clonotype turned up a few times. Written as DNA, the CDR3 is TGTGCCAGTAGTACCCGGACAGGGGTTGATGAAAAACTGTTTTTT. It is translated as CASSTRTGVDEKLFF. The rearrangement uses TRBV19 and TRBJ1-4; 9 nucleotides match TRBD1. CDR1 and CDR2 (germline): LNHDA, SQIVND (reference sequence). V was pared by 4 bases and J by 6 bases, with 6 bases of the junction left unmatched. The CDR3 runs to 15 residues.

V usage is TRBV19 and J usage is TRBJ2-7, with D perhaps TRBD2 (7 bases). Germline CDR1 LNHDA, CDR2 SQIVND (reference sequence). This CDR3 has 13 amino acids. V gave up 3 bases and J gave up 7 bases, with 13 bases separating them. The CDR3 protein is CASSIQGREEQYF. In nucleotides, the CDR3 is TGTGCCAGTAGTATCCAGGGGCGGGAGGAGCAGTACTTC.

The chain is built from TRBV20-1 and TRBJ2-4; either TRBD1 or TRBD2 may supply D (5 bases each). Between the trimmed V and J ends, which lost 5 bases and 6 bases, there was a span of 14 bases. The CDR3 length is 13 residues. Germline V gene lookup returns CDR1 DFQATT and CDR2 SNEGSKA (reference sequence). The CDR3 here is CSAHAPGTNIQYF. Written as DNA, the CDR3 is TGCAGTGCTCACGCGCCGGGGACAAACATTCAGTACTTC.

A remark on this clonotype: A much larger clone differs from this one at a single base, so this may be a read error. V is TRBV19 and J is TRBJ1-4; D gene unclear. This CDR3 comprises 13 residues. CDR1 and CDR2 from the germline V gene are LNHDA and SQIVND (reference sequence). The CDR3 region is CASIIGLAEKLFF. The CDR3 DNA is TGTGCCAGTATTATAGGGTTGGCAGAAAAACTGTTTTTT. Complete variable domain (other parts from reference TRBV19 and TRBJ1-4): DGGITQSPKYLFRKEGQNVTLSCEQNLNHDAMYWYRQDPGQGLRLIYYSQIVNDFQKGDIAEGYSVSREKKESFPLTVTSAQKNPTAFYLCASIIGLAEKLFFGSGTQLSVL.

As regards this clonotype: At one boundary the junction diverges from the germline segment, which might be a read error. The chain links TRBV4-1 to TRBJ1-6; D gene ambiguous. CDR1 MGHRA and CDR2 YSYEKL come from the germline V gene. This CDR3 contains 15 residues. CDR3 amino acids: CASSQDSRGNSPLHF. The CDR3 DNA is TGTGCCAGCAGCCAAGATTCGAGAGGGAATTCACCCCTCCACTTT.

In its sample, this clonotype is medium-sized (0.01 to 0.1%). CDR3 bases: TGTGCCAGTAGTATAAGGACTAGCGGGAGGCTGGGTGAGCAGTTCTTC. It codes for CASSIRTSGRLGEQFF. The J gene is TRBJ2-1, the V gene TRBV19; 14 positions match TRBD2. The ends lost 2 bases at V and 9 bases at J; junction bases unmatched: 6. Per the germline V gene, CDR1 is LNHDA and CDR2 is SQIVND (reference sequence). CDR3 length: 16 amino acids.

The CDR3 DNA sequence: TGCAGTGCTAGTGGGACACCGTCGGGACAGCCCCAGCATTTT. As protein: CSASGTPSGQPQHF. The genes are TRBV20-1 and TRBJ1-5; possible D gene TRBD1, 6 bases. The V gene's germline CDR1 is DFQATT and CDR2 SNEGSKA (reference sequence). There are 14 residues in the CDR3. The V end lost 3 bases, the J end lost 7 bases, and 16 bases lay between the germline ends.

This clonotype has only a few counts. V gene TRBV20-1 combines with J gene TRBJ2-5; possible D gene TRBD2, 7 bases. The germline CDR1 and CDR2 sequences are DFQATT and SNEGSKA (reference sequence). This CDR3 contains 13 residues. The germline V and J ends were trimmed by 6 bases and 5 bases, with 16 bases remaining between them. CDR3 nucleotides: TGCAGTGCCTCATCGGGGGGCGCGGAGACCCAGTACTTC. Its translation is CSASSGGAETQYF.

This clonotype was found once. One junction end disagrees with the germline gene, perhaps due to a read error. The rearrangement uses TRBV20-1 and TRBJ1-2, with D uncertain. Germline V gene sequence: CDR1 DFQATT, CDR2 SNEGSKA (reference sequence). The CDR3 length is 13 residues. The CDR3 is CSARVQTYYSYTF. As DNA, the CDR3 is TGCAGTGCTAGAGTACAGACTTACTATAGCTACACCTTC.

This sequence joins TRBV24-1 and TRBJ2-7; 8 positions agree with TRBD1. The germline gives CDR1 KGHDR, CDR2 SFDVKD. V lost 10 bases to trimming and J lost 6 bases; unmatched junction nucleotides: 4. This CDR3 is built from 11 residues. CDR3 in amino acids: CATVGQGEQYF. The CDR3 DNA is TGTGCCACGGTTGGACAGGGCGAGCAGTACTTC.

V and J are TRBV5-1 and TRBJ2-7; tentatively, D is TRBD2 (5 bases). Per the germline V gene, CDR1 is SGHRS and CDR2 is YFSETQ. The CDR3 totals 15 residues. The V and J ends lost 4 bases and 6 bases respectively, with 20 bases between them. CDR3 sequence: CASSPPGTRYGEQYF. CDR3 sequence (DNA): TGCGCCAGCAGCCCTCCGGGAACGAGGTACGGCGAGCAGTACTTC.

This clonotype qualifies as medium-sized (0.01 to 0.1%). This chain uses TRBV29-1 with TRBJ1-1; D is uncertain. Germline V CDR1 and CDR2: SQVTM, ANQGSEA. The CDR3 covers 13 residues. The ends were cut back, 1 base at V and 1 base at J, with 7 bases in the middle. This chain's CDR3 is CSVEVQTNTEAFF. The CDR3 bases are TGCAGCGTTGAAGTGCAGACGAACACTGAAGCTTTCTTT.

In its sample, this clonotype ranks as medium-sized (0.01 to 0.1%). The rearrangement links TRBV29-1 to TRBJ2-1, with D tentatively TRBD1 (5 bases). Looked up from germline, CDR1 is SQVTM and CDR2 is ANQGSEA. CDR3 length: 17 amino acids. Trimming pared 1 base from V and 0 bases from J, leaving 16 bases between. DNA of the CDR3: TGCAGCGTTGAAGCAGGGTGGGTCTCTAGCTCCTACAATGAGCAGTTCTTC. Amino acid sequence: CSVEAGWVSSSYNEQFF.

The rearrangement joins TRBV5-1 to TRBJ2-5; a weak D match, TRBD1 (6 bases). Germline values: CDR1 SGHRS, CDR2 YFSETQ. V was cut by 4 bases and J by 9 bases, with 16 bases left in between. This CDR3 spans 13 amino acids. The chain's CDR3 is CASSRVDSGAQYF. The CDR3 region has the DNA TGCGCCAGCAGCAGGGTGGACTCAGGGGCCCAGTACTTC.

This chain joins TRBV18 and TRBJ2-7; possible D gene TRBD2, 6 bases. Germline V gene data show CDR1 as KGHSH and CDR2 as LQKENI. Trimming left V 0 bases short and J 2 bases short, with 11 bases between. The CDR3 contains 15 residues. The CDR3 DNA is TGTGCCAGCTCACCACCGAAGCCGGGGGCCTACGAGCAGTACTTC. Translation: CASSPPKPGAYEQYF.